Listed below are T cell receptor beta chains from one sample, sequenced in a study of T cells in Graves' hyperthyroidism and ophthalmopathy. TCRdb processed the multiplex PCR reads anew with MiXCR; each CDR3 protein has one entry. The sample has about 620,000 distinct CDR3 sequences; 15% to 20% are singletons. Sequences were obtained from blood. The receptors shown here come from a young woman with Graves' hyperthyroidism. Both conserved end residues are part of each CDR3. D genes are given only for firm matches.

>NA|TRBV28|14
CASSLKGRHSEQFF
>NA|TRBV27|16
CASSFGWGSLDSPLHF
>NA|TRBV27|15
CASSLTGPPSYEQYF
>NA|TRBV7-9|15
CASSLLGQGDQPQHF
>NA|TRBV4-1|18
CASSQETGTVMMNTEAFF
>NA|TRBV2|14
CASSAAGGETEAFF
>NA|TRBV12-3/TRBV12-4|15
CASSLAAHINYGYTF
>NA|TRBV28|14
CASSLTVLNEKLFF
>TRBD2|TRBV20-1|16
CSAAPGLAGPMDTQYF
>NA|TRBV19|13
CASSKESYNEQFF
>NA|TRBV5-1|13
CASTIGGTDTQYF
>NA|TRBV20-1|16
CSANQGGGLGNTEAFF
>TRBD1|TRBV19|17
CASSPRRTGERYYGYTF
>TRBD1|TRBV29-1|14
CSVGQGEGTDTQYF
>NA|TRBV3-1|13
CASSQDGTDTQYF
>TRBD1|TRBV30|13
CAWRGTGLYGYTF
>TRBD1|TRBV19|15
CASTQQGVSNQPQHF
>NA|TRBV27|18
CASSPQMAGYRVTTEAFF
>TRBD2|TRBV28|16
CASSPKGLAAYNEQFF
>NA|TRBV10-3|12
CAIRGGPGEQFF